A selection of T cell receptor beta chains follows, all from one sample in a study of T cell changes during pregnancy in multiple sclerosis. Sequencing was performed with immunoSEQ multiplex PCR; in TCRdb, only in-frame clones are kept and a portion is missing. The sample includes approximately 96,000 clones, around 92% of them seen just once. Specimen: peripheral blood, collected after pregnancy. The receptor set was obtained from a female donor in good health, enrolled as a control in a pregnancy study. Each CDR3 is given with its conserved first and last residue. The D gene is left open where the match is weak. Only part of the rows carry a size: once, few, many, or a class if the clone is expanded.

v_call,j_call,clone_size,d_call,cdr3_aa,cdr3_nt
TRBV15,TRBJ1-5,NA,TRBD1,CATSSDGQGGQPQHF,TGTGCCACCAGCAGCGACGGACAGGGAGGTCAGCCCCAGCATTTT
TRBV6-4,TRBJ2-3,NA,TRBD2,CASSDSRGGTDTQYF,TGTGCCAGCAGTGACTCGCGGGGGGGCACAGATACGCAGTATTTT
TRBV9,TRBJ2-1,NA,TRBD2,CASSGSGGVLHEQFF,TGTGCCAGCAGCGGTAGCGGGGGGGTTTTACATGAGCAGTTCTTC
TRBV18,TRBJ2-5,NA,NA,CAGSSLGQKKTQYF,TGTGCCGGTTCCTCATTAGGACAGAAAAAGACCCAGTACTTC
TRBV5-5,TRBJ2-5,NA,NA,CASSPEGETQYF,TGTGCCAGCAGTCCGGAGGGGGAGACCCAGTACTTC
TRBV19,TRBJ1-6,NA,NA,CATNLGSRGNSPLHF,TGTGCCACCAATTTGGGGTCCCGAGGGAATTCACCCCTCCACTTT
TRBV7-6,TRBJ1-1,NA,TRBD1,CASSLQGDTEAFF,TGTGCCAGCAGCTTACAGGGGGACACTGAAGCTTTCTTT
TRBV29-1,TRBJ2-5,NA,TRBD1,CSAVDRGKETQYF,TGCAGCGCCGTAGACAGGGGAAAAGAGACCCAGTACTTC
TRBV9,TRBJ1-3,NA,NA,CASSVGERVPGNTIYF,TGTGCCAGCAGCGTAGGAGAACGGGTTCCCGGAAACACCATATATTTT
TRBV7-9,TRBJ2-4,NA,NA,CASSLGGLTTKNIQYF,TGTGCCAGCAGCCTTGGCGGGCTGACTACCAAAAACATTCAGTACTTC
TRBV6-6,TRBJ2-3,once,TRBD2,CASLAGGGGTQYF,TGTGCCAGTCTAGCGGGGGGAGGTGGTACGCAGTATTTT
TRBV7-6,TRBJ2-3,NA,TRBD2,CASSLVAGRGTSTDTQYF,TGTGCCAGCAGCTTGGTTGCGGGGCGGGGGACTAGCACAGATACGCAGTATTTT
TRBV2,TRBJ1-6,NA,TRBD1,CASGDRGAFNSPLHF,TGTGCCAGCGGGGACAGGGGGGCCTTTAATTCACCCCTCCACTTT
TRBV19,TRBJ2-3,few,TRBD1,CASSTPGQGPDTQYF,TGTGCCAGTAGTACACCGGGACAGGGGCCAGATACGCAGTATTTT
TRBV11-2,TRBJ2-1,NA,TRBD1,CASSSNLGQGRDEQFF,TGTGCCAGCAGCTCGAACTTGGGACAGGGGAGGGATGAGCAGTTCTTC
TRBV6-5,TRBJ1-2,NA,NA,CASSYSGTLYGYTF,TGTGCCAGCAGTTACTCCGGGACACTCTATGGCTACACCTTC
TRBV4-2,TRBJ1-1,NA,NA,CASSLPGHYYTEAFF,TGTGCCAGCAGCCTTCCGGGACACTATTACACTGAAGCTTTCTTT
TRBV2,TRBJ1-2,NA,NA,CASSVRQNYGYTF,TGTGCCAGCAGTGTACGACAGAACTATGGCTACACCTTC
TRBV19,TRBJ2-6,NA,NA,CATSSGANVLTF,TGTGCCACCTCTTCTGGGGCCAACGTCCTGACTTTC
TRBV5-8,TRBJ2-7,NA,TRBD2,CASSLGTSGFYEQYF,TGTGCCAGCAGCTTGGGGACTAGCGGTTTCTACGAGCAGTACTTC
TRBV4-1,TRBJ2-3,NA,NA,CASSQGSRRAITDTQYF,TGCGCCAGCAGCCAAGGCTCCCGCAGGGCTATCACAGATACGCAGTATTTT
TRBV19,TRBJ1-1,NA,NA,CASSTIQSKAFF,TGTGCCAGTAGTACTATACAGAGTAAAGCTTTCTTT
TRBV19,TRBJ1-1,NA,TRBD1,CASSISTGLNTEAFF,TGTGCCAGTAGTATATCGACAGGGTTGAACACTGAAGCTTTCTTT
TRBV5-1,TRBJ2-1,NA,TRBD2,CASSYSGGADSNEQFF,TGCGCCAGCAGCTATAGCGGGGGGGCCGATTCTAATGAGCAGTTCTTC
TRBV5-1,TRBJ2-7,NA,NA,CASSLVLGTSYEQYF,TGCGCCAGCAGCTTGGTACTGGGGACTTCCTACGAGCAGTACTTC
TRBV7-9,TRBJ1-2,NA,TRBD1,CASSLGQGGGYTF,TGTGCCAGCAGCTTAGGACAGGGTGGTGGCTACACCTTC
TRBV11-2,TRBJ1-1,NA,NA,CASSLEVMREAFF,TGTGCCAGCAGCTTAGAGGTAATGAGAGAAGCTTTCTTT
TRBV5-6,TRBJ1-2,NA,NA,CASNVWGGGSGYTF,TGTGCCAGCAACGTCTGGGGAGGAGGGAGTGGCTACACCTTC
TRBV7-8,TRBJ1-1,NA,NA,CASSPPGGGTEAFF,TGTGCCAGCAGCCCCCCGGGGGGAGGCACTGAAGCTTTCTTT
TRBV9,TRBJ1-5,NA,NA,CASSVCQDYSNQPQHF,TGTGCCAGCAGCGTATGCCAGGACTATAGCAATCAGCCCCAGCATTTT
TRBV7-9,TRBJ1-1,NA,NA,CASSTRPGKTTGTEAFF,TGTGCCAGCAGCACCCGACCGGGAAAGACGACTGGCACTGAAGCTTTCTTT
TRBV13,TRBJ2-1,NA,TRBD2,CASSRLGGKPYNEQFF,TGTGCCAGCAGCAGACTGGGAGGGAAGCCCTACAATGAGCAGTTCTTC
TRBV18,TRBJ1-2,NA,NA,CASSPSTDSYGYTF,TGTGCCAGCTCACCATCCACTGACTCATATGGCTACACCTTC
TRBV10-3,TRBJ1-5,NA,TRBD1,CAISGSTGGGYQPQHF,TGTGCCATCAGTGGGTCGACAGGGGGTGGATATCAGCCCCAGCATTTT
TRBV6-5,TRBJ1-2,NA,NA,CASSYSSGQTNYGYTF,TGTGCCAGCAGTTACTCAAGCGGACAGACCAACTATGGCTACACCTTC
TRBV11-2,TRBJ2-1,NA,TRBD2,CASSLNPPWTSGTYNEQFF,TGTGCCAGCAGCTTGAACCCTCCCTGGACTAGCGGAACCTACAATGAGCAGTTCTTC
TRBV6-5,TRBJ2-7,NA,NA,CASSYSTGARPEQYF,TGTGCCAGCAGTTACTCGACAGGCGCGCGCCCCGAGCAGTACTTC
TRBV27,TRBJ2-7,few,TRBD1,CASQTTGAYEQYF,TGTGCCAGCCAAACGACAGGGGCCTACGAGCAGTACTTC
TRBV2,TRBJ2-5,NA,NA,CASSRAGRETQYF,TGTGCCAGCAGTAGGGCGGGGAGGGAGACCCAGTACTTC
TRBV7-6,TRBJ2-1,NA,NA,CASSLVPGAGYNEQFF,TGTGCCAGCAGCTTAGTCCCAGGGGCCGGTTACAATGAGCAGTTCTTC
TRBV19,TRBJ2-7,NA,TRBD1,CASSGPGQGAGEQYF,TGTGCCAGTAGTGGGCCGGGACAGGGGGCTGGCGAGCAGTACTTC
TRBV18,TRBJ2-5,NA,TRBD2,CASSPGLAGRETQYF,TGTGCCAGCTCACCGGGACTAGCGGGAAGAGAGACCCAGTACTTC
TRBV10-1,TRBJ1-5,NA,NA,CASSARGQPQHF,TGCGCCAGCAGTGCTAGGGGTCAGCCCCAGCATTTT
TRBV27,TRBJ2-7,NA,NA,CASSLYEQYF,TGTGCCAGCAGCCTTTACGAGCAGTACTTC
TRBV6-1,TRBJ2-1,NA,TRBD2,CATTGREFNEQFF,TGTGCCACTACTGGGCGGGAGTTCAATGAGCAGTTCTTC
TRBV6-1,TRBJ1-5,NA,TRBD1,CASSWTGATDQPQHF,TGTGCCAGCAGTTGGACAGGGGCTACCGATCAGCCCCAGCATTTT
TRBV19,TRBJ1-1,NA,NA,CASTKPPGVQAFF,TGTGCCAGTACCAAACCCCCAGGGGTGCAAGCTTTCTTT